This is a list of T cell receptor beta chains from one sample in a study of T cells in Graves' hyperthyroidism and ophthalmopathy. MiXCR was run by TCRdb on the multiplex PCR reads, yielding one entry per CDR3 protein. The sample has about 640,000 distinct CDR3 sequences, 20% to 25% seen once. Material for sequencing was blood. The receptors derive from a man aged 30 to 45 with Graves' ophthalmopathy. Each CDR3 is given with its conserved first and last residue. Fields, in order: V gene, clone size, CDR3 length, J gene, D gene, CDR3 DNA, CDR3 protein. The D gene is left open where the match is weak. Only part of the rows carry a size: once, few, many, or a class if the clone is expanded.

TRBV12-3/TRBV12-4	many	14	TRBJ1-1	.	TGTGCCAGCAGCCTGAGTGAGGGCATCACTGAAGCTTTCTTT	CASSLSEGITEAFF
TRBV5-1	many	15	TRBJ2-1	.	TGCGCCAGCACCTCTGGGGACGTACTGAGGAATGAGCAGTTCTTC	CASTSGDVLRNEQFF
TRBV27	.	18	TRBJ2-4	.	TGTGCCAGCAGTCTGTGGGCCAGCGGCCCGCCACCAAAAAACATTCAGTACTTC	CASSLWASGPPPKNIQYF
TRBV6-5	.	15	TRBJ2-5	.	TGTGCCGGCAGTTACTCGAATGGCCATGGAGAGACCCAGTACTTC	CAGSYSNGHGETQYF
TRBV6-1	few	16	TRBJ2-1	.	TGTGCCAGCAGTCCGTTCGGACTAAGCTCCTACAATGAGCAGTTCTTC	CASSPFGLSSYNEQFF
TRBV29-1	few	14	TRBJ2-1	TRBD2	TGCAGCGTCGGGTTGCGACTAGCGCCCAATGAGCAGTTCTTC	CSVGLRLAPNEQFF
TRBV12-3/TRBV12-4	many	14	TRBJ2-3	.	TGTGCCAGCAGTTTACGGTTCTCCCCAGATACGCAGTATTTT	CASSLRFSPDTQYF
TRBV5-6	.	13	TRBJ2-7	.	TGTGCCAGCAGCTTGATGGACAACTACGAGCAGTACTTC	CASSLMDNYEQYF
TRBV2	.	14	TRBJ1-1	.	TGTGCCAGCAGTGCCGGGACTGTCGGGCTCGAAGCTTTCTTT	CASSAGTVGLEAFF
TRBV29-1	.	14	TRBJ2-3	TRBD1	TGCAGCGTGGGTCGACAGGGTCGGGAAGATACGCAGTATTTT	CSVGRQGREDTQYF
TRBV5-1	many	15	TRBJ2-1	TRBD1	TGCGCCAGCAGCTTCGACAGGGGGTACTACAATGAGCAGTTCTTC	CASSFDRGYYNEQFF
TRBV9	.	16	TRBJ2-1	TRBD1	TGTGCCAGCAGCGTAGAGAGGACAGGGAAGTACAATGAGCAGTTCTTC	CASSVERTGKYNEQFF
TRBV7-2	.	16	TRBJ1-4	.	TGTGCCAGCAGCTTATATTCAGGACAGCCTAATGAAAAACTGTTTTTT	CASSLYSGQPNEKLFF
TRBV5-1	few	15	TRBJ2-1	TRBD2	TGCGCCAGCAGCCGAGCGGGAGGGGGGGCCAATGAGCAGTTCTTC	CASSRAGGGANEQFF
TRBV20-1	.	13	TRBJ1-2	.	TGCAGTGCTGGCAGGGGAGAGGCTCATGGCTACACCTTC	CSAGRGEAHGYTF
TRBV20-1	many	18	TRBJ2-3	TRBD2	TGCAGTGCTAGCTCCGGGACTAGCGGGAGGGCCTGGCCAGATACGCAGTATTTT	CSASSGTSGRAWPDTQYF
TRBV18	.	17	TRBJ1-2	.	TGTGCCAGCTCACCACCCAGGGAATTTCTGGACATCCGGGGCTACACCTTC	CASSPPREFLDIRGYTF
TRBV7-3	many	19	TRBJ2-1	TRBD2	TGTGCCAGCAGCCCCACCGGGACTAGCCCTCCTCGTTCGGGAAATGAGCAGTTCTTC	CASSPTGTSPPRSGNEQFF
TRBV5-1	few	16	TRBJ2-2	TRBD2	TGCGCCAGCAGAAACCTAGCGGGAGGTCCCACCGGGGAGCTGTTTTTT	CASRNLAGGPTGELFF
TRBV6-4	few	15	TRBJ1-2	.	TGTGCCAGCAGTTACTCTCTTGGCCAGAACTATGGCTACACCTTC	CASSYSLGQNYGYTF
TRBV12-3/TRBV12-4	few	14	TRBJ2-1	.	TGTGCCAGCAGTGGTATTAGCTCCTACAATGAGCAGTTCTTC	CASSGISSYNEQFF
TRBV5-6	.	17	TRBJ2-7	TRBD2	TGTGCCAGCAGCCAACTTGGAACTAGCGGGAGATTCTACGAGCAGTACTTC	CASSQLGTSGRFYEQYF
TRBV27	few	13	TRBJ2-1	.	TGTGCCAGCAGCCTTTATGGGGGCAATGAGCAGTTCTTC	CASSLYGGNEQFF
TRBV3-1	.	18	TRBJ1-4	.	TGTGCCAGCAGCCAAAACTCGAAGAAAATAATGATTCGTGAAAAACTGTTTTTT	CASSQNSKKIMIREKLFF
TRBV5-1	.	14	TRBJ2-7	.	TGCGCCAGCAGCTTACAGGGATTAGACTACGAGCAGTACTTC	CASSLQGLDYEQYF
TRBV9	.	14	TRBJ2-7	TRBD1	TGTGCCAGCAGCGGAGGACAGGGGTTGATTGAGCAGTACTTC	CASSGGQGLIEQYF
TRBV30	many	13	TRBJ2-7	TRBD1	TGTGCCTGGAGTGTACAGGGGGCCCACGAGCAGTACTTC	CAWSVQGAHEQYF
TRBV6-1	.	14	TRBJ2-7	.	TGTGCCAGCAGTCCTACTAGTATAGCCTACGAGCAGTACTTC	CASSPTSIAYEQYF
TRBV6-2/TRBV6-3	few	15	TRBJ2-7	TRBD2	TGTGCCAGCAGTAAATCAGCGGGAGGGCCTTATGAGCAGTACTTC	CASSKSAGGPYEQYF
TRBV6-2/TRBV6-3	few	15	TRBJ2-7	.	TGTGCCAGCAGCCCCCTCTTGGGGTTGACCTACGAGCAGTACTTC	CASSPLLGLTYEQYF
TRBV7-2	.	14	TRBJ2-4	TRBD1	TGTGCCAGCAGCGCAGGGACAGGGGTGGACATTCAGTACTTC	CASSAGTGVDIQYF
TRBV29-1	.	16	TRBJ2-1	.	TGCAGCGTTGAAGATCTAGGCATAGAAACCTACAATGAGCAGTTCTTC	CSVEDLGIETYNEQFF
TRBV7-2	many	18	TRBJ2-5	TRBD2	TGTGCCAGCAGCTTAGTTTCCCCTGCTAGCGGGAGGTGGGAGACCCAGTACTTC	CASSLVSPASGRWETQYF
TRBV28	many	18	TRBJ1-5	.	TGTGCCAGCAGTTTCGACAGACCAGTAACATATAGCAATCAGCCCCAGCATTTT	CASSFDRPVTYSNQPQHF
TRBV7-9	.	17	TRBJ2-3	TRBD1	TGTGCCAGCAGCCCCCCCCCGAGAGGGGGCATAACAGATACGCAGTATTTT	CASSPPPRGGITDTQYF
TRBV7-9	.	15	TRBJ1-6	.	TGTGCCAGCAGCTCTGGGGTGAGGGGTAATTCACCCCTCCACTTT	CASSSGVRGNSPLHF